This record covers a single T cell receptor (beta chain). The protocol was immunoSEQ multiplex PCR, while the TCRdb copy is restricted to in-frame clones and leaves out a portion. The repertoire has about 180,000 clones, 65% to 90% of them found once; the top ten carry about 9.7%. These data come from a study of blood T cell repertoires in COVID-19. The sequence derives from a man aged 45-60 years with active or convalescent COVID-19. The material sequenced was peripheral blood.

DNA for the CDR3: TGTGCCTGGAGTGTAGGACAGATCAATCAGCCCCAGCATTTT. This sequence encodes CAWSVGQINQPQHF. The rearrangement joins TRBV30 to TRBJ1-5; a weak D match, TRBD1 (6 bases). This CDR3 has 14 residues. CDR1 GTSNPN and CDR2 SVGIG come from the germline V gene (reference sequence). With 0 bases removed from V and 3 bases from J, the gap between germline ends came to 9 bases. Full variable domain (missing parts from reference TRBV30 and TRBJ1-5): SQTIHQWPATLVQPVGSPLSLECTVEGTSNPNLYWYRQAAGRGLQLLFYSVGIGQISSEVPQNLSASRPQDRQFILSSKKLLLSDSGFYLCAWSVGQINQPQHFGDGTRLSIL.